A selection of T cell receptor beta chains follows, all from one sample in a study of T cell changes during pregnancy in multiple sclerosis. TCRdb's table, derived via immunoSEQ multiplex PCR, lists solely in-frame clones and lacks some. The sample has under 90,000 clones; approximately 90% are singletons. The source material was peripheral blood, sampled in the second trimester of pregnancy. Every receptor here comes from a female donor in good health, enrolled as a control in a pregnancy study. CDR3s include the opening cysteine and the closing phenylalanine or tryptophan. D genes are given only for firm matches. Clone size is not always given. Where it is, it says once, few, many or a class for expanded clones.

>.|.|TRBV25-1|TRBJ1-1
TGTGCCAGCAGTGTCGCAGGGGCTTTTGAAGCTTTCTTT
CASSVAGAFEAFF
>.|TRBD1|TRBV18|TRBJ1-1
TGTGCCAGCTCATCAGGGGGGATCCCTGAAGCTTTCTTT
CASSSGGIPEAFF
>.|.|TRBV27|TRBJ2-1
TGTGCCAGCAGCGAACAGGGAGGGTTTGACGAGCAGTTCTTC
CASSEQGGFDEQFF
>once|TRBD2|TRBV5-3|TRBJ2-2
TGTGCCAGAAGGCGGTGGGGACTAGCGGGTTCGAACACCGGGGAGCTGTTTTTT
CARRRWGLAGSNTGELFF
>.|.|TRBV6-5|TRBJ1-1
TGTGCCAGCAGAAGCAACACTGAAGCTTTCTTT
CASRSNTEAFF
>.|.|TRBV7-3|TRBJ2-3
TGTGCCAGCAGCTTTCTAGCGCACACAGATACGCAGTATTTT
CASSFLAHTDTQYF
>.|.|TRBV28|TRBJ1-5
TGTGCCAGCAGTAGCCAGGGCAGACAGCCCCAGCATTTT
CASSSQGRQPQHF
>.|TRBD1|TRBV25-1|TRBJ1-3
TGTGCCAGCAGGGACAGGGATGGAAACACCATATATTTT
CASRDRDGNTIYF
>few|TRBD2|TRBV6-4|TRBJ2-3
TGTGCCAGCAGCCTAGCGGGAGACACAGATACGCAGTATTTT
CASSLAGDTDTQYF
>.|TRBD2|TRBV4-2|TRBJ2-6
TGTGCCAGCAGCCAAACTAGCGTCTCTGGGGCCAACGTCCTGACTTTC
CASSQTSVSGANVLTF
>.|TRBD2|TRBV5-4|TRBJ2-7
TGTGCCAGCAGCTTGGTGGCTAGCGGGTCCTACGAGCAGTACTTC
CASSLVASGSYEQYF
>.|TRBD2|TRBV7-9|TRBJ2-3
TGTGCCAGCAGCCTAGGGACTAGCGGGGCCACAGATACGCAGTATTTT
CASSLGTSGATDTQYF
>.|.|TRBV7-2|TRBJ2-1
TGTGCCAGCAGCTTAGCGGTACTAGTATCCTACAATGAGCAGTTCTTC
CASSLAVLVSYNEQFF
>.|.|TRBV6-1|TRBJ1-2
TGTGCCAGCAGTGAACTCCGGGGTGGCTACACCTTC
CASSELRGGYTF
>.|TRBD2|TRBV28|TRBJ2-3
TGTGCCAGCAGTTTAGGGACTAGCTTTTCTAGCACAGATACGCAGTATTTT
CASSLGTSFSSTDTQYF
>.|TRBD2|TRBV9|TRBJ2-5
TGTGCCAGCAGCGGTAGCGGGGGGGCCCAAGAGACCCAGTACTTC
CASSGSGGAQETQYF